This record looks at one TCR beta chain sequence and its context. The target antigen is unknown. Lysates of CMV-infected fibroblasts at 8 to 10 ug/mL stimulated these cells. CD40L/CD69 double-negative CD45RO-high memory CD4+ T cells were collected. PBMCs were depleted of CD8+ T cells before stimulation. The data belong to a study of persistence of HIV-infected CD4 T cells. Study-wide background: Median time on suppressive ART was less than nine years. Study results and limitations: Within sorted populations, more oligoclonal TCRs accompanied more oligoclonal proviruses.

The V end was cut by 8 bases, the J end by 8 bases, with 24 bases between. Germline CDR1 is SNHLY and CDR2 is FYNNEI. This CDR3 contains 15 residues. The libraries were made with immunoSEQ version 4 in survey mode. Each sample used up to about 1 ug genomic DNA diluted to around 10 ng/uL. Profiling relied on immunoSEQ multiplex PCR, and the TCRdb table lists in-frame clones only, not all of them. Here the sample spans 25,000 to 35,000 clones, 78% being singletons. This material consisted of CD4+ T cells sorted from PBMCs after approximately 19-hour stimulation, taken from a patient who received antiretroviral therapy. The receptor was isolated from an adult woman with HIV who was CMV-seropositive. This chain connects TRBV2 to TRBJ1-2; D might be TRBD1 (6 bases). The CDR3 nucleotides are TGTGCCAGCCACGGCCGATACAGGGTGATTCGCGGCTACACCTTC. Amino acid sequence: CASHGRYRVIRGYTF.